These T cell receptor beta chains were read from a single sample in a study of blood T cells in healthy people across ages. TCRdb re-analysed the 5' RACE reads in MiXCR, keeping a single row per CDR3 protein. This table holds 630,000 or so distinct CDR3 sequences, 32% found once. Input material: blood. The receptors were gathered from a woman of 80 years or more in good health. CDR3s include the opening cysteine and the closing phenylalanine or tryptophan. Fields, in order: CDR3 protein, V gene, J gene.

CDR3aa: CASSFREGTEAFF
v_gene: TRBV7-9
j_gene: TRBJ1-1

CDR3aa: CASSVDLYTDTQYF
v_gene: TRBV7-3
j_gene: TRBJ2-3

CDR3aa: CSVLQGPTDTQYF
v_gene: TRBV29-1
j_gene: TRBJ2-3

CDR3aa: CATSSHSNQPQHF
v_gene: TRBV15
j_gene: TRBJ1-5

CDR3aa: CASSETSDRDGYTF
v_gene: TRBV6-1
j_gene: TRBJ1-2

CDR3aa: CSAPLTGGQSYGYTF
v_gene: TRBV20-1
j_gene: TRBJ1-2

CDR3aa: CASSFEGRATEAFF
v_gene: TRBV7-9
j_gene: TRBJ1-1

CDR3aa: CASSLGGAGAYEQYF
v_gene: TRBV7-2
j_gene: TRBJ2-7

CDR3aa: CASSYVSGTGVSSNQPQHF
v_gene: TRBV6-2/TRBV6-3
j_gene: TRBJ1-5

CDR3aa: CASSSGGQGALRETQYF
v_gene: TRBV7-9
j_gene: TRBJ2-5

CDR3aa: CASSLGGVYEQYF
v_gene: TRBV27
j_gene: TRBJ2-7

CDR3aa: CASSPRTGGSNQPQHF
v_gene: TRBV7-8
j_gene: TRBJ1-5